This TCR beta chain stems from a study of identical twins. From the 5' RACE reads, TCRdb called clonotypes with MiXCR, one entry per CDR3 protein. Of 750,000 to 950,000 distinct CDR3 sequences listed, more than 9% are singletons. CDR1 SGHKS and CDR2 YYEKEE come from the germline V gene (reference sequence). This CDR3 region has 16 residues. With 0 bases clipped from V and 0 bases from J, the junction kept 4 bases outside the gene matches. Ten or more counts support this clonotype. The same data also went into a second study, on yellow fever vaccine responses in identical twins.

The V and J genes are TRBV5-5 and TRBJ1-1, with 8 bases matching TRBD1. The source is a woman younger than 30 in good health. Sequenced material: PBMCs. This CDR3 reads CASSLVRGPMNTEAFF. In DNA, the CDR3 is TGTGCCAGCAGCTTGGTCAGGGGGCCCATGAACACTGAAGCTTTCTTT.